The source of this TCR beta chain is a study of cytomegalovirus exposure and HLA in healthy donors. As regards this clone: The target antigen is unknown.

PCR was performed using 60 Vbeta and 13 Jbeta primers. The data were produced by immunoSEQ multiplex PCR, yet TCRdb's version contains in-frame clones alone and is incomplete. Here the sample spans roughly 60,000 clones, around three quarters being singletons. Healthy bone marrow donors made up the cohort. Study-level findings and limits: The authors later found TCR association rates varying by HLA locus, with DRB1 most and HLA-C fewest. One variant, a missense change in DCLRE1C, was linked in a later analysis to TCR beta V- and J-gene trimming. Beyond CMV serostatus, there was no information to go on about immune exposure.

The TCR originated in a woman between 35 and 50 years old in good health and CMV-seropositive. Sequenced: PBMCs.

The CDR3 DNA is TGTGCCAGCAGCTTTTTCAGTTTTGCTAGCACAGATACGCAGTATTTT. Protein: CASSFFSFASTDTQYF. The chain joins TRBV5-6 to TRBJ2-3; D gene unclear. Germline V gene lookup returns CDR1 SGHDT and CDR2 YYEEEE. The CDR3 covers 16 residues. The V end was cut by 2 bases, the J end by 0 bases, with 13 bases between.